The 8 T cell receptor beta chains below were found in one sample sequenced in a study of OX40 agonist ivuxolimab in advanced cancers. Profiled with immunoSEQ multiplex PCR; TCRdb holds only in-frame clones, not every one. Of around 43,000 clones listed, about 89% are singletons. Sequencing was performed on CD4+ or CD8+ T cells sorted from blood, taken in a trial of the OX40 agonist ivuxolimab. The source is an adult with an advanced solid tumor such as melanoma, head and neck, liver or kidney cancer.

This sequence joins TRBV7-3 and TRBJ1-2, with D perhaps matching TRBD1 (6 bases). Trimming cost V 4 bases and J 7 bases, with 13 bases left between them. Germline assignment: CDR1 SGHTA and CDR2 FQGTGA. This CDR3 spans 13 amino acids. The DNA for the CDR3 is TGTGCCAGCAGCTCAACAGGGTCAACTGGCTACACCTTC. Amino acids: CASSSTGSTGYTF.

CDR3 coding DNA: TGTGCCAGCAGTTACCTCTTGACAGAGGAGAATAAGTACTTC. Its translation is CASSYLLTEENKYF. The J gene is TRBJ2-5, the V gene TRBV28, with D perhaps TRBD1 (5 bases). Germline CDR1 is MDHEN and CDR2 is SYDVKM. V dropped 4 bases and J dropped 12 bases, with 21 bases sitting between them. There are 14 residues in the CDR3.

The gene calls are TRBV4-2 and TRBJ1-2; a weak D match, TRBD1 (6 bases). Germline V gene lookup returns CDR1 LGHNA and CDR2 YNFKEQ. This CDR3 is built from 15 residues. Trimming pared 0 bases from V and 4 bases from J, leaving 12 bases between. CDR3 bases: TGTGCCAGCAGCCAAGACAGGCAGGGGATCTATGGCTACACCTTC. This encodes CASSQDRQGIYGYTF.

The chain links TRBV5-4 to TRBJ2-3; TRBD1 or TRBD2 may be the D gene (5 bases each). Looked up from germline, CDR1 is SGHNT and CDR2 is YYREEE (reference sequence). V lost 4 bases and J lost 2, with 11 bases in between. The CDR3 sequence is 14 residues long. For the CDR3, the DNA is TGTGCCAGCAGCGGGGGTTCCGACACAGATACGCAGTATTTT. Its protein is CASSGGSDTDTQYF.

The chain couples TRBV5-6 to TRBJ2-7, with a tentative D call TRBD1 (5 bases). The CDR3 consists of 14 residues. The germline V and J ends were trimmed by 4 bases and 4 bases, with 15 bases remaining between them. The germline V gene encodes CDR1 SGHDT and CDR2 YYEEEE. CDR3 residues: CASSRQRQPYEQYF. CDR3 bases: TGTGCCAGCAGCCGACAGAGACAGCCTTACGAGCAGTACTTC.

V usage is TRBV7-9 and J usage is TRBJ2-7; D is uncertain. The germline gives CDR1 SEHNR, CDR2 FQNEAQ (reference sequence). The CDR3 spans 12 residues. The V end was cut by 11 bases, the J end by 3 bases, with 14 bases between. In DNA, the CDR3 is TGTGCCCCCGAAGAGCTTAACTACGAGCAGTACTTC. This encodes CAPEELNYEQYF.

The J gene is TRBJ2-7, the V gene TRBV27; perhaps TRBD2 as D (5 bases). The CDR3 totals 14 residues. Germline assignment: CDR1 MNHEY and CDR2 SMNVEV (reference sequence). V was trimmed by 2 bases and J by 7 bases, leaving 15 bases between them. The DNA of the CDR3 is TGTGCCAGCAGTTTAGGGTCAGCCCGCGGGGAGCAGTACTTC. Translated, it gives CASSLGSARGEQYF.

The chain employs TRBV11-1 and TRBJ1-1; tentatively, D is TRBD1 (6 bases). This CDR3 has 15 amino acids. V was clipped by 4 bases and J by 2 bases, with 14 bases between them. The germline V gene has CDR1 SGHAT and CDR2 FQDESV (reference sequence). CDR3 in DNA: TGTGCCAGCAGCTCCGACCCACAGGGAAACACTGAAGCTTTCTTT. Its protein is CASSSDPQGNTEAFF.